The 13 T cell receptor beta chains below were found in one sample sequenced in a study of T-cell memory formation after mild COVID-19. TCRdb re-called the 5' RACE reads with MiXCR, one entry per CDR3 protein. The sample consists of fewer than 450,000 distinct CDR3 sequences, roughly 24% of them appearing once. The sequenced sample consisted of PBMCs or a T cell subset sorted from them (not recorded which). The receptors derive from an adult woman who had mild COVID-19 (a few samples of this study predate the infection). Cell type and time point are not known.

This clonotype was counted only a few times. The V call is TRBV6-5, the J call TRBJ2-5; TRBD2 agrees at 8 bases. CDR1 is MNHEY, CDR2 SVGAGI, per germline. The CDR3 has 14 residues. V was clipped by 6 bases and J by 5 bases; unmatched bases: 8. The chain's CDR3 is CASRSSGSWETQYF. In nucleotides, the CDR3 is TGTGCCAGCAGGTCCAGCGGGAGCTGGGAGACCCAGTACTTC.

The J gene is TRBJ2-3, the V gene TRBV9; D gene unclear. The CDR3 is 16 amino acids. Trimming removed 4 bases at V and 0 bases at J, with 15 bases between. Germline V lookup: CDR1 SGDLS, CDR2 YYNGEE. CDR3 protein: CASSPMNPASTDTQYF. CDR3 coding DNA: TGTGCCAGCAGCCCCATGAATCCAGCTAGCACAGATACGCAGTATTTT.

This clonotype has more than one count but fewer than ten. CDR3 sequence: CASSFAGFGYTF. Here the CDR3 DNA reads TGTGCCAGCAGTTTTGCTGGGTTCGGCTACACCTTC. V usage is TRBV12-3 or TRBV12-4 and J usage is TRBJ1-2; D remains unclear. Trimming left V 3 bases short and J 8 bases short, with 10 bases between. This CDR3 is 12 amino acids long.

This clonotype was seen a handful of times. The chain links TRBV7-9 to TRBJ1-2, with D hard to call. The CDR3 runs to 16 residues. Germline CDR1 is SEHNR and CDR2 is FQNEAQ (reference sequence). V was trimmed by 2 bases and J by 2 bases, leaving 15 bases between them. The CDR3: CASSLLPAGANYGYTF. Here the CDR3 DNA reads TGTGCCAGCAGCTTACTTCCGGCAGGAGCAAACTATGGCTACACCTTC.

This clonotype was picked up a small number of times. This chain links TRBV20-1 with TRBJ2-3; D not certain. V shed 0 bases and J shed 0 bases, with 4 bases lying between them. Per germline, CDR1 DFQATT and CDR2 SNEGSKA (reference sequence). This CDR3 spans 13 amino acids. CDR3 in DNA: TGCAGTGCTAGAGATCAAAGCACAGATACGCAGTATTTT. Its protein is CSARDQSTDTQYF.

This clonotype has only a few counts. V is TRBV7-9 and J is TRBJ2-1, with D tentatively TRBD1 (6 bases). Germline V gene lookup returns CDR1 SEHNR and CDR2 FQNEAQ (reference sequence). The CDR3 runs to 13 residues. The V gene lost 3 bases and the J gene lost 6 bases, with 9 bases spanning the gap. CDR3 in amino acids: CASSFSGANEQFF. CDR3 sequence (DNA): TGTGCCAGCAGCTTCTCAGGGGCCAATGAGCAGTTCTTC.

The J gene is TRBJ2-7, the V gene TRBV7-9; TRBD1 agrees at 9 bases. The V and J ends lost 3 bases and 1 base, in that order; junction bases with no gene match: 7. The CDR3 loop spans 16 amino acids. CDR1 and CDR2 from the germline V gene are SEHNR and FQNEAQ (reference sequence). The CDR3 DNA reads as TGTGCCAGCAGCTTCGGCCTGACAGGGGGATCCTACGAGCAGTACTTC. As protein: CASSFGLTGGSYEQYF. The whole variable domain, remainder taken from reference TRBV7-9 and TRBJ2-7, is DTGVSQNPRHKITKRGQNVTFRCDPISEHNRLYWYRQTLGQGPEFLTYFQNEAQLEKSRLLSDRFSAERPKGSFSTLEIQRTEQGDSAMYLCASSFGLTGGSYEQYFGPGTRLTVT.

This clonotype showed up just a few times. V and J are TRBV7-9 and TRBJ2-2, with TRBD2 identical over 9 bases. The CDR3 runs 16 residues. CDR1 and CDR2 from the germline V gene are SEHNR and FQNEAQ (reference sequence). V was clipped by 2 bases and J by 3 bases; unmatched bases: 4. CDR3 residues: CASSLPSGRHTGELFF. For the CDR3, the DNA is TGTGCCAGCAGCTTACCGAGCGGGAGGCACACCGGGGAGCTGTTTTTT.

This clonotype was recorded many times. The chain joins TRBV7-6 to TRBJ2-7; 10 bases fit TRBD2. The ends lost 5 bases at V and 4 bases at J; junction bases unmatched: 8. Germline lookup yields CDR1 SGHVS and CDR2 FNYEAQ. CDR3 length: 15 amino acids. The CDR3 sequence: CASSPRTSGLYEQYF. The CDR3 nucleotides read TGTGCCAGCAGCCCCAGGACTAGCGGACTTTACGAGCAGTACTTC.

The chain is built from TRBV12-3 or TRBV12-4 and TRBJ1-2; no clear D gene. Between the trimmed V and J ends, which lost 1 base and 5 bases, there was a span of 11 bases. The CDR3 has 14 residues. DNA for the CDR3: TGTGCCAGCAGTTTAGGGGAGAGGACTTATGGCTACACCTTC. It translates to CASSLGERTYGYTF.

The rearrangement joins TRBV3-1 to TRBJ2-6; possible D gene TRBD2, 6 bases. Between the trimmed V and J ends, which lost 1 base and 1 base, there was a span of 11 bases. The CDR3 loop spans 17 amino acids. Germline V CDR1 and CDR2: LGHDT, YNNKEL (reference sequence). CDR3 bases: TGTGCCAGCAGCCAAGGTCACGGGGGATCTGGGGCCAACGTCCTGACTTTC. Translated: CASSQGHGGSGANVLTF.

This chain joins TRBV4-1 and TRBJ2-3; 9 nucleotides line up with TRBD2. V dropped 4 bases and J dropped 2; count of bases not matched to a gene: 7. The germline CDR1 and CDR2 sequences are MGHRA and YSYEKL. This CDR3 region has 16 residues. The CDR3 sequence is CASSRRIAGDTDTQYF. The CDR3 nucleotides are TGCGCCAGCAGCCGCCGGATAGCGGGAGACACAGATACGCAGTATTTT.

The genes are TRBV5-1 and TRBJ2-2; D is possibly TRBD2 (6 bases). Germline values: CDR1 SGHRS, CDR2 YFSETQ. Between the trimmed V and J ends, which lost 4 bases and 0 bases, there was a span of 25 bases. The CDR3 totals 20 residues. CDR3 sequence: CASSPEGRIRTPANTGELFF. The CDR3 bases are TGCGCCAGCAGCCCGGAGGGCAGGATTAGGACTCCCGCGAACACCGGGGAGCTGTTTTTT.